The present entry profiles one T cell receptor (beta chain) with its context. Antigen specificity is unknown. Blood was sampled at baseline, cycle 4 day 1, and cycle 7 day 1. Clones were read by immunoSEQ multiplex PCR, and TCRdb kept only the in-frame ones, dropping some. The sample carries 58,000 or so clones, approximately 80% recorded once. These data are taken from a study of OX40 agonist ivuxolimab in advanced cancers. Regarding the study as a whole: Clonal expansion among partial responders at 0.1-3.0 mg/kg ranked near the lowest. Relative to CD4+ cells, CD8+ T cells on average had more expanded clones.

V lost 6 bases, J lost 4 bases, and 16 bases lay in between. CDR1 and CDR2 from the germline V gene are KGHSH and LQKENI. This CDR3 has 15 residues. The chain links TRBV18 to TRBJ1-5, with D maybe TRBD1 (5 bases). This specimen consisted of CD4+ or CD8+ T cells sorted from blood, obtained in a trial of the OX40 agonist ivuxolimab. The sequence was obtained from an adult with an advanced solid tumor such as melanoma, head and neck, liver or kidney cancer. The CDR3 coding sequence is TGTGCCAGCTCTTGGACCGGGACCTTAAATCAGCCCCAGCATTTT. Protein sequence: CASSWTGTLNQPQHF.